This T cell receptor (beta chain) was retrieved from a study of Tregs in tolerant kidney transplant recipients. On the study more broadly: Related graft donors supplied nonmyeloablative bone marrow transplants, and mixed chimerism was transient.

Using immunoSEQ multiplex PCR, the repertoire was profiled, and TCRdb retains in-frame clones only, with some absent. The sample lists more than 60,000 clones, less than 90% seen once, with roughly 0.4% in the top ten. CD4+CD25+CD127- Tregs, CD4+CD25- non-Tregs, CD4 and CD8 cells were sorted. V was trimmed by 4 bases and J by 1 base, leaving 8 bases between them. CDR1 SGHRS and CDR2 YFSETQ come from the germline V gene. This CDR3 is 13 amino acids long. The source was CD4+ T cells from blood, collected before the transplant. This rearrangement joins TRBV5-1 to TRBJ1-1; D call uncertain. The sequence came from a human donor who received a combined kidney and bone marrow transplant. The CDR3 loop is CASSQTPNTEAFF. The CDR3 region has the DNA TGCGCCAGCAGCCAGACACCGAACACTGAAGCTTTCTTT.